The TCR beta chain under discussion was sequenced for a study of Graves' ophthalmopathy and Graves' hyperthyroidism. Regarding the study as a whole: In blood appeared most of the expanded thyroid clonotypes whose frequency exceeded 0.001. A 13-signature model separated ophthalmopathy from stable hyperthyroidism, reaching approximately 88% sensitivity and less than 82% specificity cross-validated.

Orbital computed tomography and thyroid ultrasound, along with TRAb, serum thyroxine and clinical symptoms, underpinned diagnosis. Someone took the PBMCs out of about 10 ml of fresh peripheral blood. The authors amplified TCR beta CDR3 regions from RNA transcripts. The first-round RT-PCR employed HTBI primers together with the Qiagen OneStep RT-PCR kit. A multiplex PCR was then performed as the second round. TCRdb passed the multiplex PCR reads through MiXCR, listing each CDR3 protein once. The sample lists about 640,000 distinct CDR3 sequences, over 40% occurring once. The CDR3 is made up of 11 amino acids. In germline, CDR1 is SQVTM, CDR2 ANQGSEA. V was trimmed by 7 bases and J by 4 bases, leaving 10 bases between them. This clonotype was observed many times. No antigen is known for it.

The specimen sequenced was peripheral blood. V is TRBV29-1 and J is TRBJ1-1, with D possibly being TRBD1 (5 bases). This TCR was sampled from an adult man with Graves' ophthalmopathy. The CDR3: CSDAGGTEAFF. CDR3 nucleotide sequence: TGCAGCGACGCGGGGGGCACTGAAGCTTTCTTT.